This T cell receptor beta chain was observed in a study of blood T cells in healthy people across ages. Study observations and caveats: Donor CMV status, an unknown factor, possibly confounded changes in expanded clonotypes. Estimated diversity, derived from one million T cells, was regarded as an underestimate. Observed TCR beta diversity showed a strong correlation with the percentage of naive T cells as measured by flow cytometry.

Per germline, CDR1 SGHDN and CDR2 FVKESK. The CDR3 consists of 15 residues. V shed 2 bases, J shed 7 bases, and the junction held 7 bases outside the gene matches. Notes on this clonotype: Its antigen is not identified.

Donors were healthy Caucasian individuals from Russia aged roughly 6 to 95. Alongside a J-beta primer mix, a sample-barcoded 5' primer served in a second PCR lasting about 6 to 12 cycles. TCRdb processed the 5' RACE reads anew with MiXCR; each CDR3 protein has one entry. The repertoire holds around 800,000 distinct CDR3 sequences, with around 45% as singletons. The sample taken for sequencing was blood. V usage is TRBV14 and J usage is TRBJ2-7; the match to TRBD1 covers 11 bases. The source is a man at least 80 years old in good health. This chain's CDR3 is CASSQMGQGVGEQYF. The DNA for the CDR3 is TGTGCCAGCAGCCAAATGGGACAGGGGGTCGGTGAGCAGTACTTC.